These T cell receptor beta chains were read from a single sample in a study of T cell responses to AZD1222 COVID-19 vaccine. Measured with immunoSEQ multiplex PCR; TCRdb has only the in-frame clones, and not every one. There are approximately 110,000 clones in the sample; roughly 84% occur only once, and approximately 1.3% lies in the top ten. The sequenced sample was peripheral blood, obtained on day 0 of AZD1222 vaccination. These receptors were taken from an adult in good health. The CDR3 runs from the conserved cysteine through the conserved F or W. The D gene is left open where the match is weak.

TRBJ2-1	TRBD1	TRBV11-2	TGTGCCAGCAGCTTAATCAGGAAAGGGGGCCACAATGAGCAGTTCTTC	CASSLIRKGGHNEQFF
TRBJ2-5	TRBD2	TRBV15	TGTGCCACCAGCGCTTCGCGGGGGGGTTTAGTCCTTAGGACCCAGTACTTC	CATSASRGGLVLRTQYF
TRBJ1-6	TRBD1	TRBV19	TGTGCCAGTAGTCTCCGGACAGGGGTTAATTCACCCCTCCACTTT	CASSLRTGVNSPLHF
TRBJ2-7	NA	TRBV15	TGTGCCACCAGCAAAACCGGCGGTCCGTACTACGAGCAGTACTTC	CATSKTGGPYYEQYF
TRBJ1-1	TRBD1	TRBV18	TGTGCCAGCTCACCAGACAGGGGTTTGGGCACTGAAGCTTTCTTT	CASSPDRGLGTEAFF
TRBJ1-3	NA	TRBV5-6	TGTGCCAGCAGCAAGACTAGAAACACCATATATTTT	CASSKTRNTIYF
TRBJ2-1	TRBD2	TRBV7-2	TGTGCCAGCCGACTAGCGGGGGGCACCTCCTACAATGAGCAGTTCTTC	CASRLAGGTSYNEQFF
TRBJ2-1	NA	TRBV11-3	TGTGCCAGCAGCGCCGACGGGGTCTCCTACAATGAGCAGTTCTTC	CASSADGVSYNEQFF
TRBJ1-6	TRBD1	TRBV23-1	TGCGCCAGCATACGAGCGGACAGGGGTTGGTCACCCCTCCACTTT	CASIRADRGWSPLHF
TRBJ1-5	TRBD1	TRBV19	TGTGCCAGTAGTTCACGGACAGGGTGGGGCAATCAGCCCCAGCATTTT	CASSSRTGWGNQPQHF
TRBJ2-7	NA	TRBV6-5	TGTGCCAGCACCGAAGGGCTTTACGAGCAGTACTTC	CASTEGLYEQYF
TRBJ2-7	NA	TRBV14	TGTGCCAGCAGCCCTCCGGGACATATCTACGAGCAGTACTTC	CASSPPGHIYEQYF
TRBJ1-3	NA	TRBV9	TGTGCCAGCAGCGTCTCTTCGGGGAGCTCTGGAAACACCATATATTTT	CASSVSSGSSGNTIYF
TRBJ2-3	NA	TRBV2	TGTGCCAGCGACAGCGATTTTAGCACAGATACGCAGTATTTT	CASDSDFSTDTQYF
TRBJ2-1	NA	TRBV7-9	TGTGCCAGCAGCTTAACGGGGTATGAGCAGTTCTTC	CASSLTGYEQFF
TRBJ1-1	TRBD1	TRBV18	TGTGCCAGCTCACCGGGACAGCACACTGAAGCTTTCTTT	CASSPGQHTEAFF